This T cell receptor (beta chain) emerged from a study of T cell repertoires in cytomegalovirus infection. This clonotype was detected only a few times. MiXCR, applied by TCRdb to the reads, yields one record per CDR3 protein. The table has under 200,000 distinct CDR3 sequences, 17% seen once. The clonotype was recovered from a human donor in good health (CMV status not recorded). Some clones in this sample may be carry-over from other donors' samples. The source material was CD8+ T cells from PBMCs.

In DNA, the CDR3 is TGTGCCAGCAGCTTAAATCCGCGACAGAACTACGAGCAGTACTTC. This gives the protein CASSLNPRQNYEQYF. V and J are TRBV7-6 and TRBJ2-7; possible D gene TRBD1, 5 bases. Germline-derived CDR1 and CDR2 are SGHVS and FNYEAQ. V was shortened by 2 bases and J by 3 bases, with 14 bases between the two germline ends. The CDR3 covers 15 residues.